This entry is about one T cell receptor beta chain. Its antigen is not identified. This record comes from a study of Graves' ophthalmopathy and Graves' hyperthyroidism. Study findings and constraints: Stable hyperthyroidism and ophthalmopathy were told apart by a 13-signature model, which achieved around 90% sensitivity and roughly 80% specificity.

CDR1 is SGHVS and CDR2 is FQNEAQ in the germline V gene. The CDR3 is made up of 15 amino acids. Trimming shortened V by 8 bases and J by 1 base, and 17 bases separated the two germline ends. Amplifying from RNA transcripts, the study obtained TCR beta CDR3 regions. HTBI primers were employed in first-round RT-PCR, then a second-round multiplex PCR followed. TCRdb re-analysed the multiplex PCR reads in MiXCR, keeping a single row per CDR3 protein. The data contain approximately 700,000 distinct CDR3 sequences, approximately 40% of them singletons. J is TRBJ2-5 and V is TRBV7-8; D perhaps matches TRBD2 (5 bases). The receptor was isolated from an adult man with Graves' ophthalmopathy. Input material: peripheral blood. The CDR3 DNA follows: TGTGCCAGCTCACCATTCGGGGATGGCCAAGAGACCCAGTACTTC. Encoded protein: CASSPFGDGQETQYF.